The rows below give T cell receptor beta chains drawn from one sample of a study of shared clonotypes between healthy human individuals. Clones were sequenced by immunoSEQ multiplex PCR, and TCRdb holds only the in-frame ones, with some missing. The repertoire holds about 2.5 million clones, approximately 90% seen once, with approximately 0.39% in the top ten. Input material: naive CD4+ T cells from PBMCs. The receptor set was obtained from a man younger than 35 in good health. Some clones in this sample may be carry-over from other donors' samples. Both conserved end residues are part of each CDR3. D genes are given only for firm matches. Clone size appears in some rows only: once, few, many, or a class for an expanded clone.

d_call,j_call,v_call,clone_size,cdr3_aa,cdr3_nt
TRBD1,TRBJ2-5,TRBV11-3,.,CASSKGGTGEETQYF,TGTGCCAGCAGCAAAGGGGGGACAGGGGAAGAGACCCAGTACTTC
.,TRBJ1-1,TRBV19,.,CASAHRGRGTEAFF,TGTGCCAGCGCCCATCGGGGCCGAGGGACTGAAGCTTTCTTT
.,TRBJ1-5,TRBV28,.,CASSLGVSEPQHF,TGTGCCAGCAGTTTAGGGGTTTCGGAGCCCCAGCATTTT
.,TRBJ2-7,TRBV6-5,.,CASSSQGKQYF,TGTGCCAGCAGTTCTCAAGGGAAGCAGTACTTC
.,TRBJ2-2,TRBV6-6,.,CASSPRQGGTGELFF,TGTGCCAGCAGCCCGCGACAGGGAGGCACCGGGGAGCTGTTTTTT
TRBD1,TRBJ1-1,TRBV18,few,CASSPPLGRGPSTEAFF,TGTGCCAGCTCACCACCGTTGGGCAGGGGGCCGTCCACTGAAGCTTTCTTT
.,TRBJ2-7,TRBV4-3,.,CASSQDLGTKSYEQYF,TGCGCCAGCAGCCAAGATCTGGGTACGAAATCCTACGAGCAGTACTTC
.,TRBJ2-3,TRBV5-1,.,CASSADGTDTQYF,TGCGCCAGCAGTGCGGACGGCACAGATACGCAGTATTTT
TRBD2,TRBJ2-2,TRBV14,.,CASSQDHPTSGRHTGELFF,TGTGCCAGCAGCCAAGACCACCCAACTAGCGGGAGGCACACCGGGGAGCTGTTTTTT
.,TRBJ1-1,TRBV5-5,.,CASSLDVGLEAFF,TGTGCCAGCAGCTTGGACGTCGGTCTAGAAGCTTTCTTT
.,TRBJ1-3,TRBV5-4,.,CASSPEGAGNTIYF,TGTGCCAGCAGCCCGGAGGGGGCTGGAAACACCATATATTTT
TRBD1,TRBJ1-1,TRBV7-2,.,CASRTQGARITEAFF,TGTGCCAGCAGGACACAGGGGGCGCGGATCACTGAAGCTTTCTTT
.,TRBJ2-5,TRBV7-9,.,CASSPWGGARQETQYF,TGTGCCAGCAGCCCCTGGGGGGGGGCGAGGCAAGAGACCCAGTACTTC
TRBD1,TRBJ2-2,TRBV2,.,CASSTRTGVTGELFF,TGTGCCAGCAGTACTAGGACAGGGGTCACCGGGGAGCTGTTTTTT
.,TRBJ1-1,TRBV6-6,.,CASSPTDVGMAEAFF,TGTGCCAGCAGCCCGACCGACGTCGGTATGGCTGAAGCTTTCTTT
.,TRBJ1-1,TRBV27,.,CAESGRVNTEAFF,TGTGCCGAATCCGGGAGGGTAAACACTGAAGCTTTCTTT
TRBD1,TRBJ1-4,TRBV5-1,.,CASSFQGAGNEKLFF,TGCGCCAGCAGCTTCCAGGGGGCTGGTAATGAAAAACTGTTTTTT
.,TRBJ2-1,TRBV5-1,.,CASSDPTGSSYNEQFF,TGCGCCAGCAGCGACCCTACAGGGAGCTCCTACAATGAGCAGTTCTTC
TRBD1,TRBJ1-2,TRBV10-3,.,CAISVGRGDGYTF,TGTGCCATCAGTGTAGGCAGGGGGGATGGCTACACCTTC
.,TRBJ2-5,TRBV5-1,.,CASSLGGEETQYF,TGCGCCAGCAGCTTGGGAGGGGAAGAGACCCAGTACTTC
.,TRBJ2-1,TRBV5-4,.,CASSSRLIMSEQFF,TGTGCCAGCAGCTCCAGGCTTATCATGAGTGAGCAGTTCTTC
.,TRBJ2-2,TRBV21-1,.,CASSLGTQNTGELFF,TGTGCCAGCAGCCTTGGGACCCAGAACACCGGGGAGCTGTTTTTT
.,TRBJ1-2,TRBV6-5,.,CASRPTGNYGYTF,TGTGCCAGCAGGCCGACAGGCAATTATGGCTACACCTTC
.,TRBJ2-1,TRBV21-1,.,CASSTTWREGSSYNEQFF,TGTGCCAGCAGCACGACTTGGCGGGAGGGGAGCTCCTACAATGAGCAGTTCTTC
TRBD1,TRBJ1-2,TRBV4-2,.,CASSQEGDRANYGYTF,TGTGCCAGCAGCCAAGAGGGTGACAGGGCCAACTATGGCTACACCTTC
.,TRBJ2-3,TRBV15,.,CATSRAITDTQYF,TGTGCCACCAGCAGAGCTATCACAGATACGCAGTATTTT
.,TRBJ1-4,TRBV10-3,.,CAISESRGRGSEKLFF,TGTGCCATCAGTGAGTCCAGAGGAAGGGGTAGTGAAAAACTGTTTTTT
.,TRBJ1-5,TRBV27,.,CASSLWGSGQPQHF,TGTGCCAGCAGTTTATGGGGGAGCGGCCAGCCCCAGCATTTT
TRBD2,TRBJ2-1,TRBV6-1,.,CASSEPGLALNEQFF,TGTGCCAGCAGTGAACCGGGACTAGCGTTGAATGAGCAGTTCTTC
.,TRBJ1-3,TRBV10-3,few,CAISEVIGNTIYF,TGTGCCATCAGTGAAGTAATTGGAAACACCATATATTTT
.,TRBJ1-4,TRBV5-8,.,CASSRAVGQYNEKLFF,TGTGCCAGCAGTCGGGCCGTCGGACAGTACAATGAAAAACTGTTTTTT
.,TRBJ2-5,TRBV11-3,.,CASSSGGSMAETQYF,TGTGCCAGCAGCTCCGGCGGTTCGATGGCAGAGACCCAGTACTTC
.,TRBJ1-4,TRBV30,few,CASGGRRNEKLFF,TGTGCCTCGGGCGGACGGCGAAATGAAAAACTGTTTTTT
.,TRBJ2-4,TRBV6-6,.,CASADRQVNIQYF,TGTGCCAGCGCAGATCGGCAGGTGAACATTCAGTACTTC
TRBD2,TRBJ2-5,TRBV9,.,CASSLGPSGETQYF,TGTGCCAGCTCCCTCGGGCCTAGCGGCGAGACCCAGTACTTC
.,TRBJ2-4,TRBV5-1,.,CASSGVTGSRRNIQYF,TGCGCCAGCAGCGGGGTTACCGGGTCTCGGAGAAACATTCAGTACTTC
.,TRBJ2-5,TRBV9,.,CASSETLGRQETQYF,TGTGCCAGCAGCGAGACCCTCGGACGACAAGAGACCCAGTACTTC
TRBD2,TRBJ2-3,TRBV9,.,CASSVGSGRASDTQYF,TGTGCCAGCAGCGTAGGTAGCGGGAGGGCCTCAGATACGCAGTATTTT
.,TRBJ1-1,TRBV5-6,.,CASSLGPTGTEAFF,TGTGCCAGCAGCTTGGGGCCCACGGGCACTGAAGCTTTCTTT
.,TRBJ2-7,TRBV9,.,CASSPRGAGGYEQYF,TGTGCCAGCAGCCCCAGGGGGGCGGGTGGTTACGAGCAGTACTTC
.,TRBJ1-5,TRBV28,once,CASSFFPMRTDYQPQHF,TGTGCCAGCAGTTTTTTCCCTATGAGGACAGATTATCAGCCCCAGCATTTT
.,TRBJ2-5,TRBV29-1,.,CSVAEVQETQYF,TGCAGCGTTGCGGAGGTACAAGAGACCCAGTACTTC
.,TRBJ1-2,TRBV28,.,CASTRDNYGYTF,TGTGCCAGCACCAGGGACAACTATGGCTACACCTTC
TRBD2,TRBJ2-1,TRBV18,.,CASSPYSVAGVYNEQFF,TGTGCCAGCTCACCGTATAGCGTAGCGGGGGTATACAATGAGCAGTTCTTC
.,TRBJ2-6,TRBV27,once,CASSFSSSGANVLTF,TGTGCCAGCAGTTTTTCCTCCTCTGGGGCCAACGTCCTGACTTTC
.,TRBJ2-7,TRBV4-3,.,CASSHGPAYEQYF,TGCGCCAGCAGCCACGGCCCCGCCTACGAGCAGTACTTC
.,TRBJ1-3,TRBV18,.,CASSRQGESSGNTIYF,TGTGCCAGCTCACGTCAAGGGGAGAGCTCTGGAAACACCATATATTTT
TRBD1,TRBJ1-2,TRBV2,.,CASRIPGGSIGGYTF,TGTGCCAGCAGAATTCCAGGGGGGTCTATCGGTGGCTACACCTTC
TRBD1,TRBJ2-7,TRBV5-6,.,CASSLKLTGVYEQYF,TGTGCCAGCAGCTTGAAACTGACAGGGGTGTACGAGCAGTACTTC
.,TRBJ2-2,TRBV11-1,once,CASSLQGSTGELFF,TGTGCCAGCAGCCTCCAAGGGAGCACCGGGGAGCTGTTTTTT
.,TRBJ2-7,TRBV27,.,CASTEKDRGQSPYEQYF,TGTGCCAGCACCGAAAAAGATAGAGGACAGTCCCCTTACGAGCAGTACTTC